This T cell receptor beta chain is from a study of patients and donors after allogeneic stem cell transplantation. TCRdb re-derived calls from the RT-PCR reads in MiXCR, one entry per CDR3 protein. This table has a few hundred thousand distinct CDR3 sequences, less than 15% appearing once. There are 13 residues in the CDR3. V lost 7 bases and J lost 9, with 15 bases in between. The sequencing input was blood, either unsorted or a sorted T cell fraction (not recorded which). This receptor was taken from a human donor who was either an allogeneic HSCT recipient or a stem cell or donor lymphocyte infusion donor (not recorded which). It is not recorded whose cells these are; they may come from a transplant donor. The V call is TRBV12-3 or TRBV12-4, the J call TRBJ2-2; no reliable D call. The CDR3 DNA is TGTGCCAGCAATAAGGACGGTCACCGGGAGCTGTTTTTT. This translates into CASNKDGHRELFF.